The source of this T cell receptor beta chain is a study of CD8 T cells in Susac syndrome. V was pared by 10 bases and J by 4 bases, with 20 bases between. The CDR3 extends over 14 amino acids. The V gene's germline CDR1 is SEHNR and CDR2 FQNEAQ (reference sequence). CD8+ and CD4+ T cells from blood underwent TCR beta sequencing, which was carried out in a high-throughput format. Matching for age and sex applied to the controls, who were healthy donors. The TEMRA cells underwent FACS enrichment, while the CD8+ and CD4+ T cells underwent negative isolation. With random hexamers, reverse transcription was performed on roughly 0.5 to 1 ug of RNA. Amplification of TCR beta CDR3 was carried out by immunoSEQ multiplex PCR, which covered 54 Vbeta and 13 Jbeta segments. TCRdb used MiXCR to reprocess the immunoSEQ multiplex PCR reads, holding one entry per CDR3 protein. Altogether tens of thousands of distinct CDR3 sequences are present, 90% to 95% being singletons, with the ten largest covering 0.2% to 0.3%.

The sequenced sample consisted of CD8+ T cells from PBMCs. The clonotype comes from a human donor in good health. This chain uses TRBV7-9 with TRBJ2-7, with D perhaps assigned TRBD1 or TRBD2 (6 bases each). CDR3 loop: CATLGGRSGYEQYF. The CDR3 nucleotides read TGTGCCACCCTCGGGGGCCGCAGCGGGTACGAGCAGTACTTC.